The source of this TCR beta chain is a study of shared clonotypes between healthy human individuals. V was cut by 1 base and J by 0 bases, with 10 bases left in between. CDR1 is SGDLS and CDR2 is YYNGEE in the germline V gene. The CDR3 consists of 16 residues. General study findings and limits: The study drew on few donors, limiting represented genetic and exposure-history diversity.

Repertoires were generated with immunoSEQ multiplex PCR, while TCRdb's copy carries only in-frame clones and drops some. The sample includes about 980,000 clones, approximately 80% of them seen just once. Remarks on this clone: Its antigen remains unknown.

Those who donated were healthy HIV-negative adults, with no recent acute infections or vaccinations reported. Sequencing was performed on memory CD4+ T cells sorted from blood. Subset denoted: CD45RA-negative fraction. This sequence originates from a man aged 18 to 29 in good health. The rearrangement uses TRBV9 and TRBJ2-2, with D possibly matching TRBD1 (6 bases). CDR3 region: CASSVSGHTNTGELFF. In DNA, the CDR3 is TGTGCCAGCAGCGTATCGGGACATACGAACACCGGGGAGCTGTTTTTT.